Below, 13 T cell receptor beta chains from the same sample are listed, as sequenced in a study of shared clonotypes between healthy human individuals. Profiling relied on immunoSEQ multiplex PCR, and the TCRdb table lists in-frame clones only, not all of them. The sample consists of about a million clones, approximately 80% of them appearing once. Sequencing was done on a sample of memory CD4+ T cells from PBMCs. Subset noted: CD45RA-negative fraction. The source is a man between 18 and 35 years old in good health. Some clones in this sample may be carry-over from other donors' samples.

The chain recombines TRBV2 with TRBJ1-2; possible D gene TRBD1, 5 bases. V was pared by 8 bases and J by 6 bases, with 16 bases between. The CDR3 loop spans 13 amino acids. Germline V gene data show CDR1 as SNHLY and CDR2 as FYNNEI. The CDR3 sequence is CASAPARGNGYTF. CDR3 in DNA: TGTGCCAGCGCCCCCGCGAGGGGCAATGGCTACACCTTC.

This chain joins TRBV7-7 and TRBJ1-5, with 8 bases fitting TRBD1. Germline V CDR1 and CDR2: SSHAT, FNYEAQ (reference sequence). CDR3 length equals 21 residues. Trimming cost V 8 bases and J 0 bases; bases outside gene matches: 24. The CDR3 reads CASGSLIQARTGPYSNQPQHF. For the CDR3, the DNA is TGTGCCAGCGGCTCCCTAATTCAAGCCAGGACAGGGCCCTATAGCAATCAGCCCCAGCATTTT.

V usage is TRBV28 and J usage is TRBJ1-2; D not certain. The CDR3 has 13 amino acids. CDR1 is MDHEN and CDR2 is SYDVKM in the germline V gene. Trimming took off 8 bases at V and 4 bases at J, with 14 bases between the two ends. CDR3 DNA sequence: TGTGCCAGCTTCTCCGGGCCATCCTATGGCTACACCTTC. It codes for CASFSGPSYGYTF.

The chain is built from TRBV5-1 and TRBJ2-7; 10 nucleotides agree with TRBD2. The CDR3 is made up of 15 amino acids. Per the germline V gene, CDR1 is SGHRS and CDR2 is YFSETQ. Trimming cost V 6 bases and J 0 bases; bases outside gene matches: 6. The CDR3 DNA sequence: TGCGCCAGCACCCCACTAGCGGGACTCTCCTACGAGCAGTACTTC. Translating it yields CASTPLAGLSYEQYF.

CDR3 residues: CASSTTSGLPSYEQYF. In DNA form, the CDR3 reads TGTGCCAGCAGCACAACTTCGGGACTACCTTCCTACGAGCAGTACTTC. The rearrangement joins TRBV28 to TRBJ2-7; 7 bases map to TRBD2. Unmatched junction bases numbered 12, after V lost 6 bases and J lost 1 base. The CDR3 totals 16 residues. Germline V CDR1 and CDR2: MDHEN, SYDVKM. Together with reference TRBV28 and TRBJ2-7, the CDR3 gives the full variable domain: DVKVTQSSRYLVKRTGEKVFLECVQDMDHENMFWYRQDPGLGLRLIYFSYDVKMKEKGDIPEGYSVSREKKERFSLILESASTNQTSMYLCASSTTSGLPSYEQYFGPGTRLTVT.

Turning to this clone: The same CDR3 is also encoded by other DNA sequences in this sample. The V and J genes are TRBV6-5 and TRBJ1-5; the match to TRBD1 covers 8 bases. J lost 4 bases, V lost 0 bases, and 2 bases had no gene match. CDR3 size: 15 residues. The germline CDR1 and CDR2 sequences are MNHEY and SVGAGI. CDR3 region: CASSYSGQGNQPQHF. CDR3 nucleotide sequence: TGTGCCAGCAGTTACTCCGGACAGGGTAATCAGCCCCAGCATTTT.

This chain links TRBV4-1 with TRBJ1-5; D remains unclear. Germline V CDR1 and CDR2: MGHRA, YSYEKL. Trimming removed 0 bases at V and 6 bases at J, with 12 bases between. The CDR3 spans 15 residues. Here the CDR3 reads CASSQEEGSGQPQHF. The CDR3 DNA reads as TGCGCCAGCAGCCAAGAGGAAGGTAGCGGTCAGCCCCAGCATTTT.

This clone was observed once. The chain joins TRBV5-5 to TRBJ2-7, with 11 bases that match TRBD1. With 4 bases clipped from V and 2 bases from J, the junction kept 8 bases outside the gene matches. The CDR3 has 16 amino acids. Germline CDR1 SGHKS, CDR2 YYEKEE (reference sequence). The CDR3 bases are TGTGCCAGCAGCCGATCTACGGGACAGGGGGCCTACGAGCAGTACTTC. As protein: CASSRSTGQGAYEQYF.

This chain joins TRBV11-2 and TRBJ2-5; D is unclear. The ends were cut back, 1 base at V and 5 bases at J, with 11 bases in the middle. Germline V gives CDR1 SGHAT, CDR2 FQNNGV. This CDR3 region has 14 residues. The CDR3 nucleotides read TGTGCCAGCAGCTTAGTTTTGGCTGGGGAGACCCAGTACTTC. It translates to CASSLVLAGETQYF.

The genes are TRBV27 and TRBJ2-5; possible D gene TRBD1, 5 bases. Trimming cost V 3 bases and J 5 bases, with 19 bases left between them. The CDR3 runs 16 residues. Germline V gene sequence: CDR1 MNHEY, CDR2 SMNVEV (reference sequence). The CDR3 sequence: CASSFSRATAVETQYF. In nucleotides, the CDR3 is TGTGCCAGCAGTTTCTCCAGGGCGACAGCCGTGGAGACCCAGTACTTC.

This chain joins TRBV2 and TRBJ2-1; 10 bases fit TRBD2. Germline loops: CDR1 SNHLY, CDR2 FYNNEI. The CDR3 runs to 15 residues. The ends lost 7 bases at V and 0 bases at J; junction bases unmatched: 3. This CDR3 is CASTLAGASYNEQFF. The CDR3 coding sequence is TGTGCCAGCACCCTAGCGGGAGCCTCCTACAATGAGCAGTTCTTC. Complete variable domain (other parts from reference TRBV2 and TRBJ2-1): EPEVTQTPSHQVTQMGQEVILRCVPISNHLYFYWYRQILGQKVEFLVSFYNNEISEKSEIFDDQFSVERPDGSNFTLKIRSTKLEDSAMYFCASTLAGASYNEQFFGPGTRLTVL.

This sequence joins TRBV7-9 and TRBJ2-2; D call uncertain. Germline values: CDR1 SEHNR, CDR2 FQNEAQ (reference sequence). Trimming cost V 1 base and J 3 bases, with 3 bases left between them. The CDR3 is 13 amino acids. The DNA of the CDR3 is TGTGCCAGCAGCTTAGTCCACACCGGGGAGCTGTTTTTT. It specifies CASSLVHTGELFF.

CDR3 DNA: TGTGCCAGTAGGGTGGGGGCAGTGGGCATTCAGTACTTC. The encoded protein is CASRVGAVGIQYF. V gene TRBV19 combines with J gene TRBJ2-4; the D gene is possibly TRBD1 (6 bases). CDR1 is LNHDA, CDR2 SQIVND, per germline (reference sequence). The germline V and J ends were trimmed by 6 bases and 9 bases, with 15 bases remaining between them. The CDR3 extends over 13 amino acids.